This T cell receptor beta chain was sequenced during a study of blood T cell repertoires in COVID-19 (TCRdb year 2020). Notes on the research overall: Samples covering the acute and convalescent phases of COVID-19 were provided by collaborators in the United States, Italy and Spain. The repertoires were made available in a free public database intended to serve as a resource for research on the immune response to SARS-CoV-2. The prospective study material was composed of cDNA or gDNA derived from T cells, B-cell-depleted T cells, or PBMCs. Deeply sampled blood TCRbeta repertoires from subjects exposed to, actively infected with, or recovered from COVID-19 were included in the dataset. Samples were obtained from the ongoing ImmuneRACE study (first 160 participants) and from 1,200 or so subjects provided by 6 global collaborators. Where available, HLA class I and class II types were taken from metadata supplied by the sample provider and were not determined by assay-based typing. The sample metadata nearly always contained a de-identified subject ID, COVID-19 status, age in years and sex. Summary of the overall study and its limitations: Clinical and demographic metadata were provided uncurated, with the amount varying by source and participant.

Samples from volunteer blood donors who had recovered from COVID-19 were contributed by a second Seattle source. The collaborating institutions used their own protocols to collect whole blood in K2EDTA tubes. Collaborator samples were shipped for TCRbeta analysis as frozen whole blood, isolated PBMCs, or DNA extracted from either sample type. This clone came up once. Its antigen remains undetermined. No much larger clone exists at a distance of one base, and base qualities are not known. TCRbeta CDR3 regions were amplified from genomic DNA using the immunoSEQ Assay, a bias-controlled multiplex PCR. Under the source paper's analysis protocol: Within the assay, amplification of reference gene primers was used to estimate how many nucleated cells each sample contained. To quantify the absolute abundance of each unique TCRbeta CDR3 rearrangement, sequence reads were collapsed and filtered. For each sample, productive Simpson clonality was calculated as the square root of Simpson's diversity index over productive rearrangements. TCRdb's version of the immuneACCESS table is confined to in-frame rearrangements and falls short of the full clone set. An unresolved V gene accounts for under half of the shortfall where checked; the remainder is of unknown origin. V, J and clone size reflect that table, while D and trimming were determined from the DNA. In all, the sample holds about 310,000 clones, and approximately 89% of those were seen once. The ten largest clonotypes hold about 8% of the sample.

A distance of 15 bases separates the germline ends of V and J, which lose 6 bases and 1 base respectively. Spanning cysteine to phenylalanine, the CDR3 consists of 15 amino acids. Here the CDR3 DNA is all that survives: 45 bases in frame from base 1. Taken from the germline V gene, the CDR1 and CDR2 loops are MDHEN and SYDVKM. This sequence was found in a woman aged 45-65 years who had recovered from COVID-19. Sequenced input: peripheral blood. This chain joins TRBV28 to TRBJ1-1; the D region possibly corresponds to TRBD1 (6 bases align). The CDR3 has the sequence CASSLVGAPNTEAFF. In nucleotides, the sequence is TGTGCCAGCAGCCTGGTGGGGGCGCCGAACACTGAAGCTTTCTTT.